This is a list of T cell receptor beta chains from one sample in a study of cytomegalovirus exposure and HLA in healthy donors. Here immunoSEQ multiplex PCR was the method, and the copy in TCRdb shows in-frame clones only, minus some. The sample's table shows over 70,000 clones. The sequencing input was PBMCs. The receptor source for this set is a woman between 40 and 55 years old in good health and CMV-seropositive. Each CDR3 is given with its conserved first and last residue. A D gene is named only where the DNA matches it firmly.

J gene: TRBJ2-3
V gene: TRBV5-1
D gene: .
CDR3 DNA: TGCGCCAGCAGCACAGCAGGGACTGGAGATACGCAGTATTTT
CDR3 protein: CASSTAGTGDTQYF

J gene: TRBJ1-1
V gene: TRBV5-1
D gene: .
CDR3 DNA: TGCGCCAGCAGCGTAGGCGGGAGGCCTGAAGCTTTCTTT
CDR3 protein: CASSVGGRPEAFF

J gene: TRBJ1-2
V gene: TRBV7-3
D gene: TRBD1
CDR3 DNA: TGTGCCAGCAGCAAGACAGGGGACTATGGCTACACCTTC
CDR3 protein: CASSKTGDYGYTF

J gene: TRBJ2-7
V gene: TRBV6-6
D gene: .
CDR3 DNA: TGTGCCAGCAGTTCCCCCCGCTACGAGCAGTACTTC
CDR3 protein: CASSSPRYEQYF

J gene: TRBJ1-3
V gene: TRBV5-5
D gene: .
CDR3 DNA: TGTGCCAGCAGCTTGTTTGGTGGCACCATCAGAAACACCATATATTTT
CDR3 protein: CASSLFGGTIRNTIYF

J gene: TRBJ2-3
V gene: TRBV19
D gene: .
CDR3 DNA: TGTGCCAGTAGTATGTGGCGGCGGGGCCCCACAGATACGCAGTATTTT
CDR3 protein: CASSMWRRGPTDTQYF

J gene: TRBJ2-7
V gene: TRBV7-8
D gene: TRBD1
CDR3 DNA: TGTGCCAGCAGCGGCCGGGACAGGGATAGCTACGAGCAGTACTTC
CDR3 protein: CASSGRDRDSYEQYF

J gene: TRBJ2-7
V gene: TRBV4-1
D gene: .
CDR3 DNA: TGCGCCAGCAGCCAAGTTGGACAGCGAAGACTCTACGAGCAGTACTTC
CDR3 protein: CASSQVGQRRLYEQYF

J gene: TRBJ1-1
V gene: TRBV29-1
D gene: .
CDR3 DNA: TGCAGCGTTGAGTCGTGGGGGCGCGACACTGAAGCTTTCTTT
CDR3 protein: CSVESWGRDTEAFF

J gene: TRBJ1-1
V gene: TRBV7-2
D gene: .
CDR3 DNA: TGTGCCAGCAGTTCGGGGGGCCGGAACACTGAAGCTTTCTTT
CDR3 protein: CASSSGGRNTEAFF

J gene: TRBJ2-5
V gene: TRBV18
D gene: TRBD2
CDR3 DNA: TGTGCCAGCTCACCAGAGATAGCGGGGGGTCAAGAGACCCAGTACTTC
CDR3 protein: CASSPEIAGGQETQYF

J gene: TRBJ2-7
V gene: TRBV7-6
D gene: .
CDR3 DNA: TGTGCCAGCAGCCGCGGGTCCCTTGACGAGCAGTACTTC
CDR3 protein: CASSRGSLDEQYF

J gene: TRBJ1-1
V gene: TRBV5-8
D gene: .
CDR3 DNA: TGTGCCAGCAGCTCGGGATGGGACACTGAAGCTTTCTTT
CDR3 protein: CASSSGWDTEAFF

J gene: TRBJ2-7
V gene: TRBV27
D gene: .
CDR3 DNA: TGTGCCAGCAGTTTAATTGTGACGGGGATCTACGAGCAGTACTTC
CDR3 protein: CASSLIVTGIYEQYF

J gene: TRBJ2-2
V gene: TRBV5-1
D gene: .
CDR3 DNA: TGCGCCAGCAGCCAAGGACAGAACACCGGGGAGCTGTTTTTT
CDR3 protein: CASSQGQNTGELFF

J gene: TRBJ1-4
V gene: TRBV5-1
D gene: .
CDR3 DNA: TGCGCCAGCAGCTTGGACCCCGGGGGGAATGAAAAACTGTTTTTT
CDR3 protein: CASSLDPGGNEKLFF

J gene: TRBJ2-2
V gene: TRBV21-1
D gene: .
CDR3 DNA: TGTGCCAGAGGGGGTTGTGCGTGCGGCACCGGGGAGCTGTTTTTT
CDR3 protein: CARGGCACGTGELFF

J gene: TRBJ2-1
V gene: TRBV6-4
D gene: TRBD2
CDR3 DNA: TGTGCCAGCAGTGAAGGCGGGGGGGACTACAATGAGCAGTTCTTC
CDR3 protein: CASSEGGGDYNEQFF

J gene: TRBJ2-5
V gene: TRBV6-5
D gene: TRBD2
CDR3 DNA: TGTGCCAGCTCACTAGCGGGCGTACAAGAGACCCAGTACTTC
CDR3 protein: CASSLAGVQETQYF